This TCR beta chain was identified during a study of T cell responses to AZD1222 COVID-19 vaccine. Study findings and constraints: The donors showed a predominance of white British ancestry and of females, with possible underestimation of clonal diversity.

After removal of 1 base from V and 3 bases from J, the junction contained 0 bases not matched to a gene. This CDR3 region has 12 residues. Per germline, CDR1 GTSNPN and CDR2 SVGIG (reference sequence). This table comes from immunoSEQ multiplex PCR, and its TCRdb copy is limited to in-frame clones, with some not included. The sample carries approximately 180,000 clones, roughly 88% recorded once. A note on this clone: Antigen specificity is unknown.

The material sequenced was peripheral blood, taken on day 0 of AZD1222 vaccination. The V call is TRBV30, the J call TRBJ2-7, with 7 nucleotides matching TRBD2. This receptor was obtained from an adult in good health. In DNA form, the CDR3 reads TGTGCCTGGAGTGGGGAGGGCTACGAGCAGTACTTC. Translated, it gives CAWSGEGYEQYF.